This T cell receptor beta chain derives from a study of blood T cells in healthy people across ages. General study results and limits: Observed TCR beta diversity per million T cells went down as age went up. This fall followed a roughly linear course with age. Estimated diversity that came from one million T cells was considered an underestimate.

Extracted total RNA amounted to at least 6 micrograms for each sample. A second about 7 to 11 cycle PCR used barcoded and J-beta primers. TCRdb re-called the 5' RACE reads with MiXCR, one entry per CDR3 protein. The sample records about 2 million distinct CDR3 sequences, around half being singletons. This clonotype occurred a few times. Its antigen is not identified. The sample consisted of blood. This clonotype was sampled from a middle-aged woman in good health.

This CDR3 is CASSLRGLAVRETQYF. CDR3 coding DNA: TGTGCCAGCAGCTTACGAGGACTAGCTGTCCGGGAGACCCAGTACTTC. The chain employs TRBV7-2 and TRBJ2-5; 8 nucleotides match TRBD2. The germline V gene encodes CDR1 SGHTA and CDR2 FQGNSA. CDR3 length: 16 amino acids. V lost 2 bases and J lost 5; bases outside the gene matches: 10.